This T cell receptor beta chain emerged from a study of blood T cell repertoires in COVID-19. CDR3 size: 12 residues. Losses at the gene ends were 3 bases for V and 9 bases for J; bases not matched to a gene: 4. Germline CDR1 is LNHDA and CDR2 is SQIVND (reference sequence). Profiling relied on immunoSEQ multiplex PCR, and the TCRdb table lists in-frame clones only, not all of them. This table holds some 110,000 clones, 75% to 90% found once. This TCR derives from an elderly woman with COVID-19, enrolled during active disease. Sequenced sample: peripheral blood. This sequence joins TRBV19 and TRBJ1-1, with 7 bases lining up with TRBD1. The CDR3 DNA sequence: TGTGCCAGTAGTATCCGGGACAGCCAAGCTTTCTTT. Its protein is CASSIRDSQAFF.